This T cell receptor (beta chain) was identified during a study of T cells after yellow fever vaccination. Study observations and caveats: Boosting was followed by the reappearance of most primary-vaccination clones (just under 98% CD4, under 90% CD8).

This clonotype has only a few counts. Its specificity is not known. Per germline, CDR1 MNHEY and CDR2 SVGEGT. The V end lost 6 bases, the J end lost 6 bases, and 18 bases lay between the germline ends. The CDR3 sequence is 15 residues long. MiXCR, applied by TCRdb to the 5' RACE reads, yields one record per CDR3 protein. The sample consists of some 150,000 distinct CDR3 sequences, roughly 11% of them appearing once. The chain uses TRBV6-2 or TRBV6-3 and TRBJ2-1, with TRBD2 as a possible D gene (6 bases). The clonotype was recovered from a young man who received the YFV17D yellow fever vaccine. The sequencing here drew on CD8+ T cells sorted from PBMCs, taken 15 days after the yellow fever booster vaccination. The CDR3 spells CASSSIGLWGNEQFF. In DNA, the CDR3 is TGTGCCAGCAGCTCGATCGGACTATGGGGCAATGAGCAGTTCTTC.